This passage covers 3 T cell receptor beta chains from one sample sequenced in a study of CD8+ T cells in alopecia areata. Sequencing relied on a cDNA template that was reverse transcribed from extracted RNA. Repertoires were generated with immunoSEQ multiplex PCR, while TCRdb's copy carries only in-frame clones and drops some. The sample has 140,000 or so clones; 45% to 60% are singletons. Source: CD4+ T cells sorted from blood, taken at week 0. The receptors derive from a human donor with alopecia areata.

The V call is TRBV30, the J call TRBJ1-2, with unresolved D. The germline V and J ends were trimmed by 0 bases and 5 bases, with 13 bases remaining between them. Germline CDR1 and CDR2: GTSNPN and SVGIG (reference sequence). The CDR3 has 14 amino acids. In DNA form, the CDR3 reads TGTGCCTGGAGTGTACACGGTTTCGGGTATGGCTACACCTTC. It encodes CAWSVHGFGYGYTF.

The chain recombines TRBV4-2 with TRBJ2-1, with 16 nucleotides matching TRBD2. V was clipped by 1 base and J by 6 bases; unmatched bases: 15. CDR1 is LGHNA, CDR2 YNFKEQ, per germline. The CDR3 covers 21 residues. The CDR3 loop is CASSQVFGFSGLAGGVNEQFF. The CDR3 DNA follows: TGTGCCAGCAGCCAAGTGTTTGGTTTTTCGGGACTAGCGGGAGGGGTCAATGAGCAGTTCTTC.

V gene TRBV20-1 combines with J gene TRBJ1-1; D remains ambiguous. The germline V and J ends were trimmed by 1 base and 10 bases, with 7 bases remaining between them. CDR1 and CDR2 from the germline V gene are DFQATT and SNEGSKA (reference sequence). The CDR3 extends over 10 amino acids. CDR3: CSARAEAAFF. The CDR3 bases are TGCAGTGCTAGAGCGGAGGCAGCTTTCTTT.